A selection of T cell receptor beta chains follows, all from one sample in a study of response to subunit inactivated influenza vaccine. TCRdb re-called the RT-PCR reads through MiXCR, storing one row per CDR3 protein. The data contain hundreds of thousands of distinct CDR3 sequences, around 8% of them seen just once; the ten biggest clones take up 10% to 15%. The material was PBMCs from blood, obtained 23 to 25 months after vaccination. These receptors came from a man between 50 and 75 years old who received an inactivated influenza vaccine. The CDR3 runs from the conserved cysteine through the conserved F or W. The D gene is left open where the match is weak. Only some rows state a clone size, as once, few, many or a class for expanded clones.

v_gene: TRBV20-1
abundance: few
d_gene: TRBD2
j_gene: TRBJ2-1
CDR3nt: TGCAGTGCTAGAGAGGAACTAGCGACTTACAATGAGCAGTTCTTC
CDR3aa: CSAREELATYNEQFF

v_gene: TRBV7-2
abundance: few
d_gene: NA
j_gene: TRBJ1-6
CDR3nt: TGTGCCAGCAGCCGGGGCAGGGTTCCTAATTCACCCCTCCACTTT
CDR3aa: CASSRGRVPNSPLHF

v_gene: TRBV20-1
abundance: few
d_gene: NA
j_gene: TRBJ2-1
CDR3nt: TGCAGTGCTATGGGGGGAGCGACCCACTACAATGAGCAGTTCTTC
CDR3aa: CSAMGGATHYNEQFF

v_gene: TRBV18
abundance: NA
d_gene: NA
j_gene: TRBJ2-3
CDR3nt: TGTGCCAGCTCACCCGGGGGACTCACAGATACGCAGTATTTT
CDR3aa: CASSPGGLTDTQYF

v_gene: TRBV7-2
abundance: few
d_gene: NA
j_gene: TRBJ2-2
CDR3nt: TGTGCCAGCAGCTTACAGGCCCAGTACTACACCGGGGAGCTGTTTTTT
CDR3aa: CASSLQAQYYTGELFF

v_gene: TRBV6-1
abundance: few
d_gene: TRBD1
j_gene: TRBJ1-4
CDR3nt: TGTGCCAGCAGACGACAGGGAAGCGGGAATGAAAAACTGTTTTTT
CDR3aa: CASRRQGSGNEKLFF

v_gene: TRBV28
abundance: NA
d_gene: TRBD2
j_gene: TRBJ2-3
CDR3nt: TGTGCCAGCAGTCTAGCGGGAGAAGGGGATACGCAGTATTTT
CDR3aa: CASSLAGEGDTQYF

v_gene: TRBV5-1
abundance: NA
d_gene: NA
j_gene: TRBJ1-3
CDR3nt: TGCGCCAGCAGCTGGACGACAGACTCTGGAAACACCATATATTTT
CDR3aa: CASSWTTDSGNTIYF

v_gene: TRBV5-1
abundance: few
d_gene: NA
j_gene: TRBJ2-2
CDR3nt: TGCGCCAGCAGCTCGGAACCTGGGGGTCCTAACACCGGGGAGCTGTTTTTT
CDR3aa: CASSSEPGGPNTGELFF

v_gene: TRBV7-2
abundance: NA
d_gene: NA
j_gene: TRBJ2-3
CDR3nt: TGTGCCAGCAGCTTAGAGCTTGGTTCATTCACAAATACGCAGTATTTT
CDR3aa: CASSLELGSFTNTQYF

v_gene: TRBV20-1
abundance: few
d_gene: NA
j_gene: TRBJ2-5
CDR3nt: TGCAGTGCTAGAGATCTCCCAGGGCGGCAGACCCAGTACTTC
CDR3aa: CSARDLPGRQTQYF

v_gene: TRBV7-9
abundance: NA
d_gene: NA
j_gene: TRBJ1-1
CDR3nt: TGTGCCAGCAGCCCCGGACACATCTTCGGCTCCACTGAAGCTTTCTTT
CDR3aa: CASSPGHIFGSTEAFF

v_gene: TRBV20-1
abundance: many
d_gene: NA
j_gene: TRBJ1-5
CDR3nt: TGCAGTGTTCAGCCGAGTAGCAATCAGCCCCAGCATTTT
CDR3aa: CSVQPSSNQPQHF

v_gene: TRBV5-1
abundance: many
d_gene: TRBD1
j_gene: TRBJ2-3
CDR3nt: TGCGCCAGCAGCTTAGGGGGACAGGGCAGCACAGATACGCAGTATTTT
CDR3aa: CASSLGGQGSTDTQYF

v_gene: TRBV6-2/TRBV6-3
abundance: few
d_gene: TRBD1
j_gene: TRBJ2-7
CDR3nt: TGTGCCAGCAGTTACAGGAAGGGACAGGGGGACCTGTACGAGCAGTACTTC
CDR3aa: CASSYRKGQGDLYEQYF

v_gene: TRBV10-2
abundance: many
d_gene: NA
j_gene: TRBJ2-2
CDR3nt: TGCGCCAGCAGTTCATCTATGAACACCGGGGAGCTGTTTTTT
CDR3aa: CASSSSMNTGELFF

v_gene: TRBV20-1
abundance: few
d_gene: TRBD1
j_gene: TRBJ2-1
CDR3nt: TGCAGTGCTAGATCCTGGACAGGGGGAATGAGCTCCTACAATGAGCAGTTCTTC
CDR3aa: CSARSWTGGMSSYNEQFF

v_gene: TRBV28
abundance: NA
d_gene: NA
j_gene: TRBJ1-5
CDR3nt: TGTGCCGGGGGAAGGAGCAATCAGCCCCAGCATTTT
CDR3aa: CAGGRSNQPQHF

v_gene: TRBV2
abundance: few
d_gene: TRBD1
j_gene: TRBJ1-5
CDR3nt: TGTGCCAGCAGTGCCTGGGACAGGGGACCTAGCAATCAGCCCCAGCATTTT
CDR3aa: CASSAWDRGPSNQPQHF

v_gene: TRBV19
abundance: many
d_gene: NA
j_gene: TRBJ1-1
CDR3nt: TGTGCCAGTAGTTTACGAAGGGGGTCGACTGAAGCTTTCTTT
CDR3aa: CASSLRRGSTEAFF

v_gene: TRBV6-2/TRBV6-3
abundance: NA
d_gene: NA
j_gene: TRBJ2-7
CDR3nt: TGTGCCAGCAGTTACGCCCGTTCAGGCATAAAGAGCTCCTACGAGCAGTACTTC
CDR3aa: CASSYARSGIKSSYEQYF

v_gene: TRBV3-1
abundance: NA
d_gene: NA
j_gene: TRBJ1-4
CDR3nt: TGTGCCAGCAGCCAGCGGGGAGCTAATGAAAAACTGTTTTTT
CDR3aa: CASSQRGANEKLFF

v_gene: TRBV5-6
abundance: many
d_gene: NA
j_gene: TRBJ1-5
CDR3nt: TGTGCCAGCAGCCAAACGGCTCATAGCAATCAGCCCCAGCATTTT
CDR3aa: CASSQTAHSNQPQHF

v_gene: TRBV6-2/TRBV6-3
abundance: few
d_gene: NA
j_gene: TRBJ2-5
CDR3nt: TGTGCCAGCAGTTACTCGGCCGGGGAGACCCAGTACTTC
CDR3aa: CASSYSAGETQYF